This entry is about one TCR beta chain. Per the authors' pipeline: For nucleated cells, counts were estimated from reference gene primer amplification. Method: immunoSEQ multiplex PCR; TCRdb's copy keeps in-frame clones and lacks some. That table gives V, J and clone size, and the DNA gave D and trimming. The data contain around 160,000 clones, approximately 88% of them singletons. The CDR3 runs 14 residues. V was clipped by 5 bases and J by 5 bases, with 12 bases between them. Germline V gives CDR1 LGHNA, CDR2 YNFKEQ. These data are taken from a study of blood T cell repertoires in COVID-19. Overall study: The United States, Italy and Spain provided the acute and convalescent COVID-19 samples.

Sequencing was performed on peripheral blood. The TCR originated in a man between 60 and 75 years old with acute or convalescent COVID-19. The genes are TRBV4-2 and TRBJ1-4, with a possible D match to TRBD1 (5 bases). The CDR3 sequence: CASSSRQTNEKLFF. The DNA for the CDR3 is TGTGCCAGCAGCTCACGACAGACGAATGAAAAACTGTTTTTT.